This T cell receptor (beta chain) stems from a study of T cells in localized non-small cell lung cancer. Whole-study findings and limits: Among blood samples, higher T cell density accompanied longer overall survival.

The assay was immunoSEQ multiplex PCR, and TCRdb's table has in-frame clones only and misses some. Counted here are around 79,000 clones, 80% occurring once; the ten biggest clones make up roughly 19%. Of note for this clone: The antigen remains undetermined.

This CDR3 spans 15 amino acids. Looked up from germline, CDR1 is MDHEN and CDR2 is SYDVKM. V gave up 5 bases and J gave up 4 bases; unmatched junction bases: 6. The rearrangement joins TRBV28 to TRBJ1-4; 8 bases map to TRBD1. The clonotype was recovered from a man aged 40 to 69 with stage II squamous cell lung carcinoma. The sample was PBMCs, taken before any cancer treatment. As DNA, the CDR3 is TGTGCCAGCAGTCCGTGGACAGGGAGTAATGAAAAACTGTTTTTT. Translation: CASSPWTGSNEKLFF. Variable domain in full (rest from reference TRBV28 and TRBJ1-4): DVKVTQSSRYLVKRTGEKVFLECVQDMDHENMFWYRQDPGLGLRLIYFSYDVKMKEKGDIPEGYSVSREKKERFSLILESASTNQTSMYLCASSPWTGSNEKLFFGSGTQLSVL.